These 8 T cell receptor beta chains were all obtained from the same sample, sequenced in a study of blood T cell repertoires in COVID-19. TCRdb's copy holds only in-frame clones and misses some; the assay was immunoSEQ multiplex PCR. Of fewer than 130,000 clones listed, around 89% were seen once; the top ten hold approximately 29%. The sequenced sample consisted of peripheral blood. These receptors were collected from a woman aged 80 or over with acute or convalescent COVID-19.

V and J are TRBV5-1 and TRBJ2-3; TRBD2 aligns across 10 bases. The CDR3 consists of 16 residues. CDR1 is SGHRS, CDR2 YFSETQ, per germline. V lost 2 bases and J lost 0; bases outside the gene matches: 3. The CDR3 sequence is CASSFSGGTSTDTQYF. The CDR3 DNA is TGCGCCAGCAGCTTTAGCGGGGGGACAAGCACAGATACGCAGTATTTT.

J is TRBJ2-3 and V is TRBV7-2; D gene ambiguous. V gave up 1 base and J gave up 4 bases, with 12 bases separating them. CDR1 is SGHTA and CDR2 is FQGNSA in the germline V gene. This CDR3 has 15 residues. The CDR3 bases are TGTGCCAGCAGCTTAGGGTTAGCCTTGGCAGATACGCAGTATTTT. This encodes CASSLGLALADTQYF. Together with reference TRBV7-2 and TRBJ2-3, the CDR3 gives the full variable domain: GAGVSQSPSNKVTEKGKDVELRCDPISGHTALYWYRQSLGQGLEFLIYFQGNSAPDKSGLPSDRFSAERTGGSVSTLTIQRTQQEDSAVYLCASSLGLALADTQYFGPGTRLTVL.

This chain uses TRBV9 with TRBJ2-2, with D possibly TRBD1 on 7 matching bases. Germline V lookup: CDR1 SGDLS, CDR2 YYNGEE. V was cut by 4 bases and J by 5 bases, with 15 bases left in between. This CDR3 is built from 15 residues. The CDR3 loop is CASSFRGTETGELFF. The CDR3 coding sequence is TGTGCCAGCAGCTTCCGCGGGACAGAAACCGGGGAGCTGTTTTTT. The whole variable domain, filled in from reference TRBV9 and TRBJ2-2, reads DSGVTQTPKHLITATGQRVTLRCSPRSGDLSVYWYQQSLDQGLQFLIQYYNGEERAKGNILERFSAQQFPDLHSELNLSSLELGDSALYFCASSFRGTETGELFFGEGSRLTVL.

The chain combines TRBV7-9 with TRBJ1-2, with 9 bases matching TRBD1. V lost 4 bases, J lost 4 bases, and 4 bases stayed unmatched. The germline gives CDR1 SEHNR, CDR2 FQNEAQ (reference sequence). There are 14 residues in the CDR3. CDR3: CASSSRDRAYGYTF. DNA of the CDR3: TGTGCCAGCAGCTCACGGGACAGGGCCTATGGCTACACCTTC.

CDR3 coding DNA: TGTGCCAGCAGCTTAAACAATAACTACGAGCAGTACTTC. Encoded protein: CASSLNNNYEQYF. The chain is built from TRBV7-9 and TRBJ2-7, with D unclear. This CDR3 has 13 residues. From germline, CDR1 is SEHNR and CDR2 FQNEAQ (reference sequence). Between the trimmed V and J ends, which lost 2 bases and 3 bases, there was a span of 8 bases.

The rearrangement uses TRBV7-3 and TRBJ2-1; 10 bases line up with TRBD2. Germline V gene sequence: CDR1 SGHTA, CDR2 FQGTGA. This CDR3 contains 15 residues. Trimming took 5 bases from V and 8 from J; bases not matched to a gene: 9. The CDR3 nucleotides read TGTGCCAGCAGCCCCAGCGGGGGGGCCACAGATGAGCAGTTCTTC. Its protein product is CASSPSGGATDEQFF. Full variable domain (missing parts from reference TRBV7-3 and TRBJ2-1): GAGVSQTPSNKVTEKGKYVELRCDPISGHTALYWYRQSLGQGPEFLIYFQGTGAADDSGLPNDRFFAVRPEGSVSTLKIQRTERGDSAVYLCASSPSGGATDEQFFGPGTRLTVL.

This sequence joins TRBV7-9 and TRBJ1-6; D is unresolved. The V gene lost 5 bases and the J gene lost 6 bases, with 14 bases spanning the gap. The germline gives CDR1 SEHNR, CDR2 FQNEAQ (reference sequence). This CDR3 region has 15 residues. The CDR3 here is CASSQAGSLNSPLHF. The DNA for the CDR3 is TGTGCCAGCAGCCAAGCGGGCAGCCTTAATTCACCCCTCCACTTT.

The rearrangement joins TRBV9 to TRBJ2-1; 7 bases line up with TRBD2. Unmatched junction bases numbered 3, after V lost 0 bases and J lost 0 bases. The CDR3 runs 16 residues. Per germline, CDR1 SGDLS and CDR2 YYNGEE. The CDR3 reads CASSVVGGSSYNEQFF. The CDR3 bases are TGTGCCAGCAGCGTAGTGGGCGGGAGCTCCTACAATGAGCAGTTCTTC.